This T cell receptor beta chain was found in a study of T-cell memory formation after mild COVID-19. Study-wide context: Among the donors, TCR clusters were largely specific to each donor.

This clonotype was picked up many times. Its specificity is unknown. It was 5'RACE with constant-segment primers that produced the TCR alpha and TCR beta cDNA libraries, which carried sample barcodes and UMIs. From the 5' RACE reads, TCRdb called clonotypes with MiXCR, one entry per CDR3 protein. The profile shows 30,000 to 45,000 distinct CDR3 sequences, more than 9.5% of them singletons. Study results and caveats: Clones that got smaller from day 15 to 85 had even CD4/CD8, while clones growing later tipped toward CD4+. CD4+ clones that contracted lay mainly in CM and EM; CD8+ ones lay in EMRA.

Germline-derived CDR1 and CDR2 are SGHKS and YYEKEE (reference sequence). The V end was cut by 1 base, the J end by 8 bases, with 10 bases between. This CDR3 comprises 14 residues. This chain connects TRBV5-5 to TRBJ1-6; D gene uncertain. Sample: PBMCs or a T cell subset sorted from them (not recorded which). The source is a man aged 18 to 29 who had mild COVID-19 (a few samples of this study predate the infection). Cell type and time point are not known. CDR3 sequence (DNA): TGTGCCAGCAGCTTGCGGGCAAGGGATTCACCCCTCCACTTT. Its protein product is CASSLRARDSPLHF.